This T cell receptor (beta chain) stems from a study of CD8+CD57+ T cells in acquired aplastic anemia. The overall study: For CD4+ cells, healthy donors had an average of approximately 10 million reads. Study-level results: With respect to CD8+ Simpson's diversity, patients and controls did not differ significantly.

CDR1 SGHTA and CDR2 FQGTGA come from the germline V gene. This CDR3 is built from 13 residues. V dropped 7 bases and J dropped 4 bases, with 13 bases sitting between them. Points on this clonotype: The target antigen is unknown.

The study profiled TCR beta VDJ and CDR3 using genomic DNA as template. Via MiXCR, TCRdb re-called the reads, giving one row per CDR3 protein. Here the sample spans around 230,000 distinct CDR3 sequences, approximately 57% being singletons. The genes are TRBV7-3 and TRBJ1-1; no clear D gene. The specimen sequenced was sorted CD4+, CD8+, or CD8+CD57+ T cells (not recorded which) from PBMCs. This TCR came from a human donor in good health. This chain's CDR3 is CASKSAEGTEAFF. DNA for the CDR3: TGTGCCAGCAAGTCTGCGGAGGGCACTGAAGCTTTCTTT.